This section outlines one TCR beta chain sequence together with its context. Its antigen is not known. This record comes from a study of cytomegalovirus exposure and HLA in healthy donors. Study findings and constraints: Most TCR sequences were uncommon, yet certain public TCRs appeared in many donors. Among TCR beta chains, those listed as cytomegalovirus-associated numbered over 150. A later analysis found most CMV-associated TCR beta chains apparently HLA-restricted. Later analysis identified 16,000 or so TCR beta sequences associated with HLA alleles, using a false discovery rate threshold of 0.05.

The PCR made use of 60 Vbeta and 13 Jbeta primers. Clones were sequenced by immunoSEQ multiplex PCR, and TCRdb holds only the in-frame ones, with some missing. The sample contains 120,000 or so clones, 75% to 90% of which appear only once. Material for sequencing was PBMCs. This TCR came from a man younger than 35 in good health and CMV-seropositive.

For the CDR3, the DNA is TGTGCCAGCAGTCCCAGGGTTTCTAACTATGGCTACACCTTC. Protein sequence: CASSPRVSNYGYTF. This chain joins TRBV6-5 and TRBJ1-2; D is possibly TRBD1 (5 bases). Germline-derived CDR1 and CDR2 are MNHEY and SVGAGI. CDR3 length: 14 amino acids. Trimming stripped 5 bases from V and 0 bases from J, with 10 bases between.